The rows below give T cell receptor beta chains drawn from one sample of a study of T cells after yellow fever vaccination. One entry per CDR3 protein results from TCRdb running MiXCR on the 5' RACE reads. The data show around 590,000 distinct CDR3 sequences, with roughly an eighth seen just once and around 14% held by the top ten. Sequencing was performed on PBMCs, taken on the day of the yellow fever booster vaccination. The receptors stem from a man aged 25 to 40 who received the YFV17D yellow fever vaccine. CDR3s include the opening cysteine and the closing phenylalanine or tryptophan. A D gene is named only where the DNA matches it firmly. Size is omitted from some rows. Given values are once, few, many or a class for expanded clones.

size	V	J	length	D	DNA	CDR3
few	TRBV14	TRBJ1-1	14	NA	TGTGCCAGCAGCCTTCCGGACAGTTACACTGAAGCTTTCTTT	CASSLPDSYTEAFF
NA	TRBV7-2	TRBJ2-7	16	NA	TGTGCCAGCAGCCCCCAGCCAGGGGCGAGCTCCTACGAGCAGTACTTC	CASSPQPGASSYEQYF
NA	TRBV5-1	TRBJ2-1	13	NA	TGCGCCAGCAGCTCGGGTTCACTCAATGAGCAGTTCTTC	CASSSGSLNEQFF
NA	TRBV20-1	TRBJ2-7	12	NA	TGCAGTGCTAGAGATATACAGGACGGGCAGTACTTC	CSARDIQDGQYF
few	TRBV20-1	TRBJ2-7	13	NA	TGCAGTGCTAGATCCCCCAGGGAATACGAGCAGTACTTC	CSARSPREYEQYF
NA	TRBV5-1	TRBJ1-2	14	NA	TGCGCCAGCAGCCGACCGGGTGTTAACTATGGCTACACCTTC	CASSRPGVNYGYTF
many	TRBV4-2	TRBJ2-7	17	TRBD2	TGTGCCAGCAGCCAAAGCGCGAGGGCGGGGGGAAGTTACGAGCAGTACTTC	CASSQSARAGGSYEQYF
NA	TRBV10-3	TRBJ1-4	12	NA	TGTGCCATCAGTGAAGACACCGAAAAACTGTTTTTT	CAISEDTEKLFF
few	TRBV6-2/TRBV6-3	TRBJ2-7	14	TRBD1	TGTGCCAGCAGAAGCCGACAGGGTCTCAACGAGCAGTACTTC	CASRSRQGLNEQYF
few	TRBV4-3	TRBJ2-1	16	TRBD2	TGCGCCAGCAGCCAGGAACTAGCGGGAGGGCATAGTGAGCAGTTCTTC	CASSQELAGGHSEQFF
NA	TRBV20-1	TRBJ2-1	14	TRBD2	TGCAGTGCAATGACTAGCGGGAGCCACAATGAGCAGTTCTTC	CSAMTSGSHNEQFF
many	TRBV6-2/TRBV6-3	TRBJ2-5	15	NA	TGTGCCAGCAGTCGAAGGACTCGACTCAGGGAGACCCAGTACTTC	CASSRRTRLRETQYF
NA	TRBV12-3/TRBV12-4	TRBJ2-2	16	TRBD2	TGTGCCAGCAGCCCAATCCTAGCGGGACGCACCGGGGAGCTGTTTTTT	CASSPILAGRTGELFF
few	TRBV19	TRBJ2-2	14	NA	TGTGCCAGTAGTCCATGGGGGAACACCGGGGAGCTGTTTTTT	CASSPWGNTGELFF
once	TRBV24-1	TRBJ2-4	14	NA	TGTGCCACCAGTGAGGCCAGCTCCCAAAACATTCAGTACTTC	CATSEASSQNIQYF
few	TRBV10-3	TRBJ1-1	14	NA	TGTGCCATCAGTGACGGGACTATGAACACTGAAGCTTTCTTT	CAISDGTMNTEAFF
once	TRBV5-6	TRBJ1-1	13	NA	TGTGCCAGCAGCTCGGAGGGGGAAACTGAAGCTTTCTTT	CASSSEGETEAFF
NA	TRBV5-1	TRBJ2-7	16	TRBD2	TGCGCCAGCAGCCCAACCACCGGGACTAGCCACTACGAGCAGTACTTC	CASSPTTGTSHYEQYF
NA	TRBV28	TRBJ1-4	14	TRBD1	TGTGCCAGCAGTACAGGGGGCGGTAGTGAAAAACTGTTTTTT	CASSTGGGSEKLFF
NA	TRBV7-8	TRBJ2-1	14	TRBD1	TGTGCCAGCAGCTTAGAGTTTCGACAGGGTGAGCAGTTCTTC	CASSLEFRQGEQFF
few	TRBV7-9	TRBJ2-1	14	TRBD2	TGTGCCAGCAGCGCGGGACTAGGAGACAATGAGCAGTTCTTC	CASSAGLGDNEQFF
few	TRBV5-1	TRBJ2-3	14	NA	TGCGCCAGCAGCTTGGTAGAGGGCACAGATACGCAGTATTTT	CASSLVEGTDTQYF